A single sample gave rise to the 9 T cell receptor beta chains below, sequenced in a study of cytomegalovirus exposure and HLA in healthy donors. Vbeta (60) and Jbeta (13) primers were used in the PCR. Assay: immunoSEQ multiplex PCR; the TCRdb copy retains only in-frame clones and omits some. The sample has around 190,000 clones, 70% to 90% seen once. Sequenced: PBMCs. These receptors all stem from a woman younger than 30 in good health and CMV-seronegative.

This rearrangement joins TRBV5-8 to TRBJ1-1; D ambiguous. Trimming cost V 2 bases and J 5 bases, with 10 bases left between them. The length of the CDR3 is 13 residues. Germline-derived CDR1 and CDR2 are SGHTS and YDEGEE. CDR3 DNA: TGTGCCAGCAGCTTCACACCTAGGACTGAAGCTTTCTTT. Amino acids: CASSFTPRTEAFF. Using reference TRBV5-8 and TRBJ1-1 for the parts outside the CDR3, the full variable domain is EAGVTQSPTHLIKTRGQQATLRCSPISGHTSVYWYQQALGLGLQFLLWYDEGEERNRGNFPPRFSGRQFPNYSSELNVNALELEDSALYLCASSFTPRTEAFFGQGTRLTVV.

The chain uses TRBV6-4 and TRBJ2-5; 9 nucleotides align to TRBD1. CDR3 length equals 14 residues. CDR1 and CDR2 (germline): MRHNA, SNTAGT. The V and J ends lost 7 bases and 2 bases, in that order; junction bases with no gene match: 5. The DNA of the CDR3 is TGTGCCAGCACTCGGGGACAGGGACAAGAGACCCAGTACTTC. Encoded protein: CASTRGQGQETQYF.

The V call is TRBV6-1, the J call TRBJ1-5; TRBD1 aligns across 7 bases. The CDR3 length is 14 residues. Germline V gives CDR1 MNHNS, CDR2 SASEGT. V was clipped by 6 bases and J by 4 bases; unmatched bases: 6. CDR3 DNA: TGTGCCAGCAGCCTAGACAGGGCGAATCAGCCCCAGCATTTT. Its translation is CASSLDRANQPQHF.

This chain's CDR3 is CASSSGVNTEAFF. The CDR3 DNA reads as TGTGCCAGCAGTTCGGGGGTGAACACTGAAGCTTTCTTT. V usage is TRBV28 and J usage is TRBJ1-1; D may be TRBD1 (5 bases). V gave up 4 bases and J gave up 0 bases, with 6 bases separating them. Germline lookup yields CDR1 MDHEN and CDR2 SYDVKM. CDR3 length equals 13 residues.

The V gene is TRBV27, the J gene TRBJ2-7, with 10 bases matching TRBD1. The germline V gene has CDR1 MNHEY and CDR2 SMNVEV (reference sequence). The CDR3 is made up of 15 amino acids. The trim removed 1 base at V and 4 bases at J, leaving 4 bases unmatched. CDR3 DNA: TGTGCCAGCAGTTTATTTTCGGGACAGGGGTACGAGCAGTACTTC. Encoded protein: CASSLFSGQGYEQYF.

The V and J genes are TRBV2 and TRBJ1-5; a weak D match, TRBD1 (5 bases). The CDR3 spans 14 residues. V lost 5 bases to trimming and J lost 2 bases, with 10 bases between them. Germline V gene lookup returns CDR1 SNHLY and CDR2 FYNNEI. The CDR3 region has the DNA TGTGCCAGCAGTTGGGGGGAGCGCAATCAGCCCCAGCATTTT. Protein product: CASSWGERNQPQHF.

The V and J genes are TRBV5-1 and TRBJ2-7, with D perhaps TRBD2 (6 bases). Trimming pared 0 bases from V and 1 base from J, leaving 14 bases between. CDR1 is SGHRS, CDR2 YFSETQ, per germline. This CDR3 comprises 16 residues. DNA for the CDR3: TGCGCCAGCAGCTTGGCAATCGGGGGTTTATCCTACGAGCAGTACTTC. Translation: CASSLAIGGLSYEQYF.

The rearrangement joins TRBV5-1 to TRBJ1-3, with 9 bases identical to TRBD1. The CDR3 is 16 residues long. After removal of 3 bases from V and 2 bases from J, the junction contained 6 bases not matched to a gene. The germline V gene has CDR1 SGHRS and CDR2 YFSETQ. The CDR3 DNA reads TGCGCCAGCAGCTCCGGGACAGGGTTTGCTGGAAACACCATATATTTT. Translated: CASSSGTGFAGNTIYF.

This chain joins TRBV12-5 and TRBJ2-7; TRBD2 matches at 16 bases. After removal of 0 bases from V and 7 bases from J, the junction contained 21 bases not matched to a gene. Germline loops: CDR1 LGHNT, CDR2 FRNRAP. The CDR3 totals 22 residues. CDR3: CASGLVLIPGLAGGRGFREQYF. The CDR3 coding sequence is TGTGCTAGTGGTTTGGTACTAATTCCGGGACTAGCGGGAGGGAGAGGGTTTCGAGAGCAGTACTTC.